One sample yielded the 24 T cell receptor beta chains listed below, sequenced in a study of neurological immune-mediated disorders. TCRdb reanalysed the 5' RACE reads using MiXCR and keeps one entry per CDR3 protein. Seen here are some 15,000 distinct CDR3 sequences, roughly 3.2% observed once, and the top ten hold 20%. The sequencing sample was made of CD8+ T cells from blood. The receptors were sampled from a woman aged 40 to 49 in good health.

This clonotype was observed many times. The CDR3 loop is CASTQTTSGSQGQFF. CDR3 in DNA: TGTGCCAGCACCCAAACCACTAGCGGGAGCCAGGGGCAGTTCTTC. The chain carries TRBV12-3 or TRBV12-4 and TRBJ2-1; 11 bases align to TRBD2. J lost 12 bases, V lost 7 bases, and 14 bases had no gene match. The CDR3 contains 15 residues.

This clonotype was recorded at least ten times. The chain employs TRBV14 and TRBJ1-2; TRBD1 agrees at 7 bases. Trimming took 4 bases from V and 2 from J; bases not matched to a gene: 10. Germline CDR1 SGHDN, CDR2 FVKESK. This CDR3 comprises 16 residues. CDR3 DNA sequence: TGTGCCAGCAGCCCATTGGACAGGATAGACAACTATGGCTACACCTTC. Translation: CASSPLDRIDNYGYTF.

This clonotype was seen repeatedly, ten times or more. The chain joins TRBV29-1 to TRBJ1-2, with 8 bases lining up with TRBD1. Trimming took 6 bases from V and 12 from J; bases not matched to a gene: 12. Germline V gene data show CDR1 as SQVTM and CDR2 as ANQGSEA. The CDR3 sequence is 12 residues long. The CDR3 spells CSVSDRAVGHTF. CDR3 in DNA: TGCAGCGTATCGGACAGGGCGGTTGGACACACCTTC.

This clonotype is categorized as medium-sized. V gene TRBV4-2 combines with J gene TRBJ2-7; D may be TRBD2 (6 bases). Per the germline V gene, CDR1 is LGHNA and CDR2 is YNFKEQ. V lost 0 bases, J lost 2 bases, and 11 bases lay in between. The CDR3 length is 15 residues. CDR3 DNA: TGTGCCAGCAGCCAAGAGGCTAGCGAGGCCTACGAGCAGTACTTC. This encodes CASSQEASEAYEQYF.

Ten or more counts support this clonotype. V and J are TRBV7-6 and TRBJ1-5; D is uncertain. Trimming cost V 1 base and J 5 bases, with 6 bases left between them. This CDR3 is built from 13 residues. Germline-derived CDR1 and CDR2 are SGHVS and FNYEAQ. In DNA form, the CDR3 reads TGTGCCAGCAGCTTAGTTAGGCATCAGCCCCAGCATTTT. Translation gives CASSLVRHQPQHF.

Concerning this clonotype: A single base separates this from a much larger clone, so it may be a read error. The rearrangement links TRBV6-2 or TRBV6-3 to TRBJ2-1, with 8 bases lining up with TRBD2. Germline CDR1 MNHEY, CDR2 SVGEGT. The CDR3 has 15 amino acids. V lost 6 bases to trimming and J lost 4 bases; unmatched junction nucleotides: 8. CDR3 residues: CASSTATSAYNEQFF. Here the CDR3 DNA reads TGTGCCAGCAGCACCGCGACTAGCGCTTACAATGAGCAGTTCTTC.

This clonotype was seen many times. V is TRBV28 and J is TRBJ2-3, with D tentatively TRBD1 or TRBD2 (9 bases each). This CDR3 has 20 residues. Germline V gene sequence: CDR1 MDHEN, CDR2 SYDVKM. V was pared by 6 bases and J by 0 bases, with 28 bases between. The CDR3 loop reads CASSRGTGWGLAGSTDTQYF. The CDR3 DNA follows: TGTGCCAGCAGCCGGGGGACAGGGTGGGGGCTAGCGGGGAGCACAGATACGCAGTATTTT. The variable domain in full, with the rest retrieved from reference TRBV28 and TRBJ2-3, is DVKVTQSSRYLVKRTGEKVFLECVQDMDHENMFWYRQDPGLGLRLIYFSYDVKMKEKGDIPEGYSVSREKKERFSLILESASTNQTSMYLCASSRGTGWGLAGSTDTQYFGPGTRLTVL.

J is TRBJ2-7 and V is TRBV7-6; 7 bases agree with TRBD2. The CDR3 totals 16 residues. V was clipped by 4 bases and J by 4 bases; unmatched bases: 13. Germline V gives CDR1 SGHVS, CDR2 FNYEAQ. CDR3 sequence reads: CASSSFLPIAGYEQYF. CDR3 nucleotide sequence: TGTGCCAGCAGCTCCTTCCTTCCGATAGCGGGTTACGAGCAGTACTTC.

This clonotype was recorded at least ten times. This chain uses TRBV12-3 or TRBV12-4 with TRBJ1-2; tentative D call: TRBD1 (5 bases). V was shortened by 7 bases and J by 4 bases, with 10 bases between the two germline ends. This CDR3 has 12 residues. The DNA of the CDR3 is TGTGCCAGCAATAGGGACTTCTATGGCTACACCTTC. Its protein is CASNRDFYGYTF.

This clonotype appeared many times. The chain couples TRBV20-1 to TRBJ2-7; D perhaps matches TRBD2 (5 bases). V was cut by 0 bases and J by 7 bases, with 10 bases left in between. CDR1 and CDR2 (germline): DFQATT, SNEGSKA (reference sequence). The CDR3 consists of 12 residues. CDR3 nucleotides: TGCAGTGCTAGAGAGGCTGAGCGGGAGCAGTACTTC. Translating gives CSAREAEREQYF.

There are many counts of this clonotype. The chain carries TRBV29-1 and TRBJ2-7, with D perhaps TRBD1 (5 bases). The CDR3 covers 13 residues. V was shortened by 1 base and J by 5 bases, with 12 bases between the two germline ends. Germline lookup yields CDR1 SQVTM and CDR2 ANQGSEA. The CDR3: CSVEGQGFDEQYF. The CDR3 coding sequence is TGCAGCGTTGAAGGTCAGGGTTTTGACGAGCAGTACTTC.

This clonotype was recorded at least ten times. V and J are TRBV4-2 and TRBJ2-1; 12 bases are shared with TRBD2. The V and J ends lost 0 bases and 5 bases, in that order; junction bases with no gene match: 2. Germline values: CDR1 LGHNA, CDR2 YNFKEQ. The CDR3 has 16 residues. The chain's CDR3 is CASSQERLAGDNEQFF. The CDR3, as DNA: TGTGCCAGCAGCCAAGAGCGACTAGCGGGAGACAATGAGCAGTTCTTC.

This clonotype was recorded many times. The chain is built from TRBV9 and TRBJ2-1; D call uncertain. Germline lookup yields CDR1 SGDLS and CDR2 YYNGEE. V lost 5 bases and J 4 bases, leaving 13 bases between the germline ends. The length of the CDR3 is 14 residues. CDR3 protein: CASSLSASYNEQFF. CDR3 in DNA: TGTGCCAGCAGTCTATCTGCCTCATACAATGAGCAGTTCTTC.

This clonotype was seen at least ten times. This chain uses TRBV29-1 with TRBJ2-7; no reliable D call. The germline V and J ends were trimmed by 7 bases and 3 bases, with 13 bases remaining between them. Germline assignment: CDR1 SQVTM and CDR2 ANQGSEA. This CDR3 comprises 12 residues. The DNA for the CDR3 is TGCAGCGCTCAAAGTAGTCTCTACGAGCAGTACTTC. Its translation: CSAQSSLYEQYF.

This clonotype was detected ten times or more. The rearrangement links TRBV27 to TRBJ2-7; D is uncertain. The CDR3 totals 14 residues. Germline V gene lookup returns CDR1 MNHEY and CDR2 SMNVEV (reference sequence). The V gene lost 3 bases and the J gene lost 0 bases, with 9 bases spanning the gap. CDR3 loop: CASSLVASSYEQYF. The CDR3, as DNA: TGTGCCAGCAGTTTGGTGGCCAGCTCCTACGAGCAGTACTTC.

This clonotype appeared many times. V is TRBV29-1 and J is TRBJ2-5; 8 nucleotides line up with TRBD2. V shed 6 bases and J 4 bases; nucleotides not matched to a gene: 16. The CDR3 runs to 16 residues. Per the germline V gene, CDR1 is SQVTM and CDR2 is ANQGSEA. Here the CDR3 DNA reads TGCAGCGTCACCACCCCACTAGCGGTACGGGGAGAGACCCAGTACTTC. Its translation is CSVTTPLAVRGETQYF. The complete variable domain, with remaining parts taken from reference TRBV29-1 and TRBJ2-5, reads SAVISQKPSRDICQRGTSLTIQCQVDSQVTMMFWYRQQPGQSLTLIATANQGSEATYESGFVIDKFPISRPNLTFSTLTVSNMSPEDSSIYLCSVTTPLAVRGETQYFGPGTRLLVL.

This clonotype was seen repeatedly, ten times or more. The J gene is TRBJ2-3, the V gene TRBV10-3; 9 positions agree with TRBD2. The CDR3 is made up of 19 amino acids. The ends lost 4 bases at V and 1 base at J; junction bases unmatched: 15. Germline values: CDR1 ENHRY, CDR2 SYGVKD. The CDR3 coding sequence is TGTGCCATCAGTGTGGAGGGACTAGCTACCTCGGGGGGCACAGATACGCAGTATTTT. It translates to CAISVEGLATSGGTDTQYF.

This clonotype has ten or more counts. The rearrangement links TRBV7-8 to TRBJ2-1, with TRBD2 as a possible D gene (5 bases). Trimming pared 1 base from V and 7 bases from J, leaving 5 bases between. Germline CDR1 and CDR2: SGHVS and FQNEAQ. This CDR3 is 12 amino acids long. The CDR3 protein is CASSLGRNEQFF. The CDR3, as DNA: TGTGCCAGCAGCTTAGGGAGGAATGAGCAGTTCTTC.

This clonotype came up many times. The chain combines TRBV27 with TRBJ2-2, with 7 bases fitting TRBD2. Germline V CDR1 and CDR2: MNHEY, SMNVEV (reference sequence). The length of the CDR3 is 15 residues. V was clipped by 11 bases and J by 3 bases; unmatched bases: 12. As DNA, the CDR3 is TGTGCCTCCTCATGGGGGGGGGGTTACACCGGGGAGCTGTTTTTT. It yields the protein CASSWGGGYTGELFF.

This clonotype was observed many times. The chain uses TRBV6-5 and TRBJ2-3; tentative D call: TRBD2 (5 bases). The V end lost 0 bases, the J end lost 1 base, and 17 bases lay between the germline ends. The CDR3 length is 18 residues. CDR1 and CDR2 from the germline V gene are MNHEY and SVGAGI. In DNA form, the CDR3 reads TGTGCCAGCAGTTACTCCCGCGACGGGGTGAAGGGCACAGATACGCAGTATTTT. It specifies CASSYSRDGVKGTDTQYF.

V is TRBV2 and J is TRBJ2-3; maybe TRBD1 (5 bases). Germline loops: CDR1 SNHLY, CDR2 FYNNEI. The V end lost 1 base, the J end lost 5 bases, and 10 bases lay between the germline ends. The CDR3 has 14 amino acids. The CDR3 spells CASSEEGSKDTQYF. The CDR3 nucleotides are TGTGCCAGCAGTGAAGAGGGGTCCAAAGATACGCAGTATTTT. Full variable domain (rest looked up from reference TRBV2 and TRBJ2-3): EPEVTQTPSHQVTQMGQEVILRCVPISNHLYFYWYRQILGQKVEFLVSFYNNEISEKSEIFDDQFSVERPDGSNFTLKIRSTKLEDSAMYFCASSEEGSKDTQYFGPGTRLTVL.

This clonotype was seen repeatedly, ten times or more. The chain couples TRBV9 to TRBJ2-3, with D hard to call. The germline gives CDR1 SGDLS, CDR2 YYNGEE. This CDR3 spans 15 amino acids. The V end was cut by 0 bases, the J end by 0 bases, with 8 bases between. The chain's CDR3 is CASSVEDASTDTQYF. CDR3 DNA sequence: TGTGCCAGCAGCGTAGAAGACGCTAGCACAGATACGCAGTATTTT.

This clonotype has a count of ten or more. CDR3 nucleotides: TGCGCCAGCAGCCTAGACTCCGGGACAGGAGGCTCCGGGGAGCTGTTTTTT. As protein: CASSLDSGTGGSGELFF. The chain has TRBV4-1 and TRBJ2-2; 8 bases fit TRBD1. The ends lost 4 bases at V and 6 bases at J; junction bases unmatched: 13. CDR1 MGHRA and CDR2 YSYEKL come from the germline V gene. This CDR3 is built from 17 residues.

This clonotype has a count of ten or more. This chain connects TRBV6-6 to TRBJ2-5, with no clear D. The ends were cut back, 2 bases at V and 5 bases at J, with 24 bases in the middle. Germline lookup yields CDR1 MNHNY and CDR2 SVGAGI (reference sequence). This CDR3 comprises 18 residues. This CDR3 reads CASSYDGGRSNGWETQYF. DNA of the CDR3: TGTGCCAGCAGTTACGACGGTGGGCGCTCCAACGGGTGGGAGACCCAGTACTTC.